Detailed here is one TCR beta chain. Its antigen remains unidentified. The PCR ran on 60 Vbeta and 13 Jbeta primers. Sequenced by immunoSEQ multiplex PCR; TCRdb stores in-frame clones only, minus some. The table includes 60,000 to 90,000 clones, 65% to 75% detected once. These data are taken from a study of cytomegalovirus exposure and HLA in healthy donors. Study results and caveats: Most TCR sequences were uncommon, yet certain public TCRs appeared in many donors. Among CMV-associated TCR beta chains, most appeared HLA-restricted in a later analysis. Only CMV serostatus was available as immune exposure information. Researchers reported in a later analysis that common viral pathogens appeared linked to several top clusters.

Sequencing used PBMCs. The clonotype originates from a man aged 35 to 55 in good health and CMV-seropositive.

The CDR3 protein is CASSPPKGENYGYTF. The DNA of the CDR3 is TGTGCCAGCAGCCCCCCTAAGGGGGAGAACTATGGCTACACCTTC. The gene calls are TRBV5-4 and TRBJ1-2; D might be TRBD1 (6 bases). V lost 4 bases and J 2 bases, leaving 15 bases between the germline ends. The CDR3 length is 15 residues. The germline gives CDR1 SGHNT, CDR2 YYREEE (reference sequence).